These 9 T cell receptor beta chains share one sample of origin, sequenced in a study of regulatory T cells in long-lasting Graves disease (dated by TCRdb to the early 2020s). Libraries were built with multiplex PCR. The sequencer listed for this sample is Illumina HiSeq 4000. CDR3 regions were amplified by Arm-PCR with iRepertoire HTBI primers to construct TCR beta libraries. TCRdb reanalyzed the raw reads on its own, using fastp at Q25 for trimming and MiXCR for clone calling, and kept in-frame beta chains. Rows with one shared CDR3 protein collapse into an entry with the most common genes and DNA. This sample holds about 500,000 distinct CDR3 sequences; about 12% were observed only once. Clones ranked in the top ten supply more than 8% of the sample. The meaning of the sample's time point label: newly diagnosed GD, antithyroid drugs for less than 3 months. RNA was extracted from PBMCs in TRIzol for both TCR sequencing and RNA sequencing.

These sequences were also reported in another study, on T cells in Graves' hyperthyroidism and ophthalmopathy.

Sequenced here: peripheral blood mononuclear cells (PBMCs), sampled at new diagnosis, from a patient treated with antithyroid drugs. The receptors were gathered from a woman aged 25 to 45 with Graves disease. Donor details come from another sample of the same person, matched by shared clones.

This clonotype was counted between two and nine times. The J gene is TRBJ2-7, the V gene TRBV5-1; 11 bases line up with TRBD1. Germline trimming cut 3 bases from V and 0 bases from J; bases unmatched to any gene: 17. The V gene's germline CDR1 is SGHRS and CDR2 YFSETQ. The CDR3 is 20 residues long. The CDR3 reads CASSSRGGTGGPPSSYEQYF. CDR3 in DNA: TGCGCCAGCAGCTCGAGGGGGGGGACAGGGGGTCCTCCGAGCTCCTACGAGCAGTACTTC.

CDR3 residues: CASSLPGGFHTGELFF. The CDR3 coding sequence is TGCGCCAGCAGCCTTCCAGGGGGCTTCCATACCGGGGAGCTGTTTTTT. V is TRBV4-1 and J is TRBJ2-2; 8 positions match TRBD1. The CDR3 totals 16 residues. V was pared by 4 bases and J by 5 bases, with 9 bases of the junction left unmatched. Germline V CDR1 and CDR2: MGHRA, YSYEKL.

The table lists this clonotype with many counts. The chain links TRBV5-1 to TRBJ2-1; 15 bases map to TRBD2. Germline CDR1 is SGHRS and CDR2 is YFSETQ. CDR3 length: 14 residues. Trimming took 4 bases from V and 10 from J; bases not matched to a gene: 3. The CDR3 loop reads CASSPGLAGGEQFF. Written as DNA, the CDR3 is TGCGCCAGCAGCCCCGGACTAGCGGGAGGGGAGCAGTTCTTC.

The chain couples TRBV6-1 to TRBJ2-7; 7 nucleotides match TRBD1. Germline assignment: CDR1 MNHNS and CDR2 SASEGT. This CDR3 spans 12 amino acids. Losses at the gene ends were 9 bases for V and 2 bases for J; bases not matched to a gene: 4. DNA for the CDR3: TGTGCCAGGGAACAGGGGACCTACGAGCAGTACTTC. Translation: CAREQGTYEQYF.

This clonotype showed up many times. The CDR3 DNA reads TGTGCCAGCTCATCCCCTGGGCGAGGGGACGAGCAGTACTTC. Translating gives CASSSPGRGDEQYF. V gene TRBV18 combines with J gene TRBJ2-7; the D gene could be TRBD1 or TRBD2 (5 bases each). This CDR3 is 14 amino acids long. Trimming shortened V by 5 bases and J by 5 bases, and 16 bases separated the two germline ends. Germline CDR1 KGHSH, CDR2 LQKENI.

This clonotype was counted ten times or more. This chain links TRBV7-2 with TRBJ2-2; no firm D call. The V end was cut by 6 bases, the J end by 3 bases, with 11 bases between. Looked up from germline, CDR1 is SGHTA and CDR2 is FQGNSA. This CDR3 contains 14 residues. The CDR3 DNA sequence: TGTGCCAGCAGAGGAGCGAGTCACACCGGGGAGCTGTTTTTT. Translation: CASRGASHTGELFF.

This clonotype was recorded many times. CDR3 protein: CASSKNRDNEQFF. DNA of the CDR3: TGCGCCAGCAGTAAAAACAGGGATAATGAGCAGTTCTTC. This chain connects TRBV10-1 to TRBJ2-1; a possible D gene is TRBD1 (6 bases). This CDR3 comprises 13 residues. Germline V gives CDR1 WNHNN, CDR2 SYGVQD (reference sequence). The ends were cut back, 5 bases at V and 7 bases at J, with 12 bases in the middle.

This chain uses TRBV29-1 with TRBJ2-1; 9 bases are shared with TRBD1. Germline V gene lookup returns CDR1 SQVTM and CDR2 ANQGSEA. The V and J ends lost 6 bases and 5 bases, in that order; junction bases with no gene match: 14. The CDR3 runs 16 residues. The CDR3 DNA reads TGCAGCGTCACAGGGGGCGAAAGGTCCCAGCACAATGAGCAGTTCTTC. This codes for CSVTGGERSQHNEQFF.

This clonotype was seen repeatedly, ten times or more. This rearrangement joins TRBV28 to TRBJ1-1, with D unclear. Trimming stripped 6 bases from V and 1 base from J, with 6 bases between. CDR3 size: 12 residues. Germline V gives CDR1 MDHEN, CDR2 SYDVKM. The chain's CDR3 is CASRMGNTEAFF. Here the CDR3 DNA reads TGTGCCAGCAGGATGGGGAACACTGAAGCTTTCTTT.